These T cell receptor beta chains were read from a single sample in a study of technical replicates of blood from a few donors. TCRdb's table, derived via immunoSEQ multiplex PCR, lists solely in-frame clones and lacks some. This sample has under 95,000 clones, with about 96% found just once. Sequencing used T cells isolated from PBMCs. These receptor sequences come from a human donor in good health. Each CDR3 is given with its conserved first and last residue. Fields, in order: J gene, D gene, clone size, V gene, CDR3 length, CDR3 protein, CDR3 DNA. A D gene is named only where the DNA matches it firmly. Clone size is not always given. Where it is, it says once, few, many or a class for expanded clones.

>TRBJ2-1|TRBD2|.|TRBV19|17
CASSMVGGLAVYNEQFF
TGTGCCAGTAGTATGGTGGGGGGACTAGCGGTTTACAATGAGCAGTTCTTC
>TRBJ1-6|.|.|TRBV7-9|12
CASSIQRSPLHF
TGTGCCAGCAGCATCCAGCGGTCACCCCTCCACTTT
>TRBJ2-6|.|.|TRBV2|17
CASVRGPALGGANVLTF
TGTGCCAGCGTCCGGGGTCCCGCCCTCGGTGGGGCCAACGTCCTGACTTTC
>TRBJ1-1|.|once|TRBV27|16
CTSSLFMRGGDTEAFF
TGTACCAGCAGTTTATTCATGAGGGGGGGCGACACTGAAGCTTTCTTT
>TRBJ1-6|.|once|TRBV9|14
CASSVGYGNSPLHF
TGTGCCAGCAGCGTAGGGTACGGTAATTCACCCCTCCACTTT
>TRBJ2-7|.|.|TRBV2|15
CASSEGPTATYEQYF
TGTGCCAGCAGTGAGGGGCCGACAGCTACCTACGAGCAGTACTTC
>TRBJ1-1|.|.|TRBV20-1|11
CSASRNTEAFF
TGCAGTGCTAGCAGGAACACTGAAGCTTTCTTT
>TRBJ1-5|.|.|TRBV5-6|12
CASSLLNQPQHF
TGTGCCAGCAGCTTGCTCAATCAGCCCCAGCATTTT
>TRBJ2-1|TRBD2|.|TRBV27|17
CASSFFRVTSGRGEQFF
TGTGCCAGCAGTTTTTTCAGAGTTACTAGCGGGAGGGGTGAGCAGTTCTTC
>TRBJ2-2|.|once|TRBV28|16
CASHGGGGMNTGELFF
TGTGCCAGCCACGGGGGAGGCGGGATGAACACCGGGGAGCTGTTTTTT
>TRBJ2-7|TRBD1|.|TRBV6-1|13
CASHTGTGYEQYF
TGTGCCAGTCATACCGGGACAGGCTACGAGCAGTACTTC
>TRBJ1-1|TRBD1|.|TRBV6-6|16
CASSWGSTGVNTEAFF
TGTGCCAGCAGTTGGGGGTCGACAGGGGTGAACACTGAAGCTTTCTTT
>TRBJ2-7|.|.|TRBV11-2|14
CASSLDVVSYEQYF
TGTGCCAGCAGCTTAGATGTCGTTTCTTACGAGCAGTACTTC
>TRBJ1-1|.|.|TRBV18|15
CASSPPKGDRTEAFF
TGTGCCAGCTCACCACCGAAAGGGGATAGGACTGAAGCTTTCTTT
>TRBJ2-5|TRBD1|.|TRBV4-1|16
CASSQARDRGQETQYF
TGCGCCAGCAGCCAGGCCAGAGACAGGGGGCAAGAGACCCAGTACTTC
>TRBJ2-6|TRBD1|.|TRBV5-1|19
CASSWGTGIKLLGANVLTF
TGCGCCAGCAGCTGGGGGACAGGAATAAAACTACTTGGGGCCAACGTCCTGACTTTC
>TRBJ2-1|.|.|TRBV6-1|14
CASSEAIPGNEQFF
TGTGCCAGCAGTGAAGCTATTCCGGGTAATGAGCAGTTCTTC
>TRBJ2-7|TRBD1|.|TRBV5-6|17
CASSSTPGGWVPYEQYF
TGTGCCAGCAGCTCAACCCCAGGGGGCTGGGTCCCCTACGAGCAGTACTTC
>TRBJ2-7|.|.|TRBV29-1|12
CSVVDSGYEQYF
TGCAGCGTTGTGGACAGTGGATACGAGCAGTACTTC
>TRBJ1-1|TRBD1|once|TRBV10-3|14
CAISESKDRDSTFF
TGCGCCATCAGTGAGTCGAAGGACAGGGATTCAACCTTCTTT
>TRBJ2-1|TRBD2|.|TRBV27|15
CASSLGGLAGDEQFF
TGTGCCAGCAGTTTAGGGGGACTAGCGGGGGATGAGCAGTTCTTC
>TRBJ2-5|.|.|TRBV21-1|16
CASSKRKRSQGETQYF
TGTGCCAGCAGCAAGAGGAAGCGGAGTCAAGGGGAGACCCAGTACTTC
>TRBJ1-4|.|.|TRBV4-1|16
CASSHSAQAFNEKLFF
TGCGCCAGCAGCCATTCTGCACAGGCGTTTAATGAAAAACTGTTTTTT
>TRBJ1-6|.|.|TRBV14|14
CASSRQVGRSPLHF
TGTGCCAGCAGCCGACAGGTCGGACGTTCACCCCTCCACTTT
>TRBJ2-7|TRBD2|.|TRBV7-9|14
CASSQTSGDYEQYF
TGTGCCAGCAGTCAGACTAGCGGAGACTACGAGCAGTACTTC
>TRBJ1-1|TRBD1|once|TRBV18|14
CASSTDRVVTEAFF
TGTGCCAGCTCAACCGACAGGGTTGTTACTGAAGCTTTCTTT
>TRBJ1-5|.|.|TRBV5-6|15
CASSRGSGFNQPQHF
TGTGCCAGCAGCAGGGGGTCGGGGTTCAATCAGCCCCAGCATTTT
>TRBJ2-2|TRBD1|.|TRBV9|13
CASRQGVWGELFF
TGTGCCAGCAGGCAGGGGGTCTGGGGGGAGCTGTTTTTT
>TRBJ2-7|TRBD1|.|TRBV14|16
CASSYIWDRGPYEQYF
TGTGCCAGCAGCTACATTTGGGACAGGGGGCCCTACGAGCAGTACTTC
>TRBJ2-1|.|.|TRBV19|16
CASSDLAVDSYNEQFF
TGTGCCAGTAGTGACTTAGCGGTAGACTCCTACAATGAGCAGTTCTTC
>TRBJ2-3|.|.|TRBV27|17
CASSRHNRDTGTDTQYF
TGTGCCAGCAGTCGTCATAATCGGGACACCGGCACAGATACGCAGTATTTT
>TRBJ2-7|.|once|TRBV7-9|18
CASSPADGSSHRAYEQYF
TGTGCCAGCAGCCCCGCGGACGGAAGTTCCCACAGGGCCTACGAGCAGTACTTC
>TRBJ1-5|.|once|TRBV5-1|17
CASSLGGSGPLNQPQHF
TGCGCCAGCAGCTTGGGGGGCTCCGGGCCTCTCAATCAGCCCCAGCATTTT
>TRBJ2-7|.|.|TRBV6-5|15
CASSYYGGSAYEQYF
TGTGCCAGCAGTTACTACGGGGGTAGCGCCTACGAGCAGTACTTC
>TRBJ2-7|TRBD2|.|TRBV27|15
CASSPRTSGDYEQYF
TGTGCCAGCAGTCCGCGGACTAGCGGGGACTACGAGCAGTACTTC
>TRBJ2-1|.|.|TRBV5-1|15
CASSLDRDSYNEQFF
TGCGCCAGCAGCTTGGACCGGGACTCCTACAATGAGCAGTTCTTC
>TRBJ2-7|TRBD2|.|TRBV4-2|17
CASSQEVSAGGFYEQYF
TGTGCCAGCAGCCAAGAGGTGTCCGCGGGAGGGTTCTACGAGCAGTACTTC
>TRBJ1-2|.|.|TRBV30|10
CAWGGYGYTF
TGTGCCTGGGGAGGGTATGGCTACACCTTC
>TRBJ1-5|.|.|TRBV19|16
CASSTSSRRDNQPQHF
TGTGCCAGTAGTACCTCGTCCCGGAGGGACAATCAGCCCCAGCATTTT
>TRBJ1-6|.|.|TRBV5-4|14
CASSLDRAPSPLHF
TGTGCCAGCAGCTTGGACAGGGCCCCTTCGCCCCTCCACTTT
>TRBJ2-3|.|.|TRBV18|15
CASSPWGGAADTQYF
TGTGCCAGCTCACCGTGGGGCGGGGCGGCAGATACGCAGTATTTT